This T cell receptor (beta chain) stems from a study of CD8 T cells in ankylosing spondylitis. Overall study results and limits: Ankylosing spondylitis blood seemed to carry a telltale TCR beta motif made of several highly homologous variants.

The CDR3 covers 13 residues. Trimming took 0 bases from V and 8 from J, leaving 8 bases between them. The germline gives CDR1 SGHAT, CDR2 FQNNGV. A remark on this clonotype: Its matching antigen is unknown.

TCRdb fed the 5' RACE reads into MiXCR, producing one record per CDR3 protein. The sample lists some 840,000 distinct CDR3 sequences, approximately 12% occurring once. The source of this sequence is a male donor with ankylosing spondylitis. J is TRBJ2-1 and V is TRBV11-2; D is uncertain. The sample consisted of blood, either unsorted or a sorted T cell fraction (not recorded which). Written as DNA, the CDR3 is TGTGCCAGCAGCTTAGAGGTGGGATATGAGCAGTTCTTC. Its translation is CASSLEVGYEQFF.